This T cell receptor beta chain is from a study of T cells after yellow fever vaccination. For the study at large: Libraries from low-cell-number fractions were prepared with the SMART-Seq v4 Ultra Low Input RNA kit.

This clonotype showed up just once. Its antigen is unidentified. Findings and limits, study-wide: Of the clonotypes, a small share occurred in both CD4 and CD8 compartments. On re-exposure, the response was weaker but peaked faster, at day 5 versus 15.

Generation of TCR cDNA used 5'RACE template switching (which added a universal primer site and UMIs). One entry per CDR3 protein results from TCRdb running MiXCR on the 5' RACE reads. The sample includes 400,000 or so distinct CDR3 sequences, about 19% seen only once; the top ten take roughly a sixth. This receptor was taken from a man aged 18 to 35 who received the YFV17D yellow fever vaccine. The material was PBMCs, obtained before the yellow fever booster vaccination.

The CDR3 DNA reads as TGTGCCAGCTCACCACAAGAAGAAATCACAGATACGCAGTATTTT. It yields the protein CASSPQEEITDTQYF. The gene calls are TRBV18 and TRBJ2-3; D gene unclear. CDR3 length: 15 residues. CDR1 is KGHSH, CDR2 LQKENI, per germline. V was clipped by 1 base and J by 2 bases, with 10 bases between them.